A single sample gave rise to the 5 T cell receptor beta chains below, sequenced in a study of T cell responses to AZD1222 COVID-19 vaccine. Measured with immunoSEQ multiplex PCR; TCRdb has only the in-frame clones, and not every one. The table has roughly 100,000 clones, 80% to 90% seen once; the top ten hold 20%. The sequencing used peripheral blood, collected on day 0 of AZD1222 vaccination. The receptor source for this set is an adult in good health.

In its sample, this clone was seen a few times. The chain employs TRBV6-2 or TRBV6-3 and TRBJ2-2; 7 bases agree with TRBD1. Germline V gene data show CDR1 as MNHEY and CDR2 as SVGEGT. The CDR3 has 14 amino acids. V dropped 4 bases and J dropped 3; count of bases not matched to a gene: 2. Here the CDR3 DNA reads TGTGCCAGCAGTTTTACAGGGGACACCGGGGAGCTGTTTTTT. This sequence encodes CASSFTGDTGELFF.

V usage is TRBV19 and J usage is TRBJ1-5; D remains unclear. V was trimmed by 7 bases and J by 4 bases, leaving 11 bases between them. Germline-derived CDR1 and CDR2 are LNHDA and SQIVND (reference sequence). This CDR3 is built from 13 residues. Here the CDR3 reads CASTPDLNQPQHF. CDR3 coding DNA: TGTGCCAGTACTCCGGATCTTAATCAGCCCCAGCATTTT. The variable domain in full, completed from reference TRBV19 and TRBJ1-5, reads DGGITQSPKYLFRKEGQNVTLSCEQNLNHDAMYWYRQDPGQGLRLIYYSQIVNDFQKGDIAEGYSVSREKKESFPLTVTSAQKNPTAFYLCASTPDLNQPQHFGDGTRLSIL.

The rearrangement uses TRBV7-2 and TRBJ2-2; the D call may be TRBD1 or TRBD2 (5 bases each). There are 18 residues in the CDR3. V lost 0 bases, J lost 4 bases, and 18 bases lay in between. Per germline, CDR1 SGHTA and CDR2 FQGNSA. In DNA, the CDR3 is TGTGCCAGCAGCTTAGCCATTCTGGGGCGGGCTCGCACCGGGGAGCTGTTTTTT. This translates into CASSLAILGRARTGELFF.

This chain uses TRBV20-1 with TRBJ1-4, with 7 positions matching TRBD1. The V gene's germline CDR1 is DFQATT and CDR2 SNEGSKA (reference sequence). The CDR3 is made up of 15 amino acids. The trim removed 3 bases at V and 7 bases at J, leaving 11 bases unmatched. Written as DNA, the CDR3 is TGCAGTGCTAGTGGCGGGTCCGGGACAGTTGAAAAACTGTTTTTT. It encodes CSASGGSGTVEKLFF.

Only one count was recorded for this clone. This chain uses TRBV19 with TRBJ1-1, with D unclear. This CDR3 has 14 residues. Trimming removed 3 bases at V and 5 bases at J, with 13 bases between. Germline V lookup: CDR1 LNHDA, CDR2 SQIVND (reference sequence). The CDR3 spells CASSIPHGVTEAFF. DNA for the CDR3: TGTGCCAGTAGTATTCCTCACGGTGTTACTGAAGCTTTCTTT.